This TCR beta chain stems from a study of blood T cell repertoires in COVID-19. Assay used: immunoSEQ multiplex PCR; TCRdb lists only in-frame clones, some missing. Among about 220,000 clones listed, roughly 87% were seen once. CDR3 length: 14 amino acids. Germline values: CDR1 ENHRY, CDR2 SYGVKD. Trimming stripped 6 bases from V and 2 bases from J, with 11 bases between. This clone was seen once. Material for sequencing was PBMCs or T cells enriched from blood (not recorded which). This clonotype was sampled from a woman aged 25 to 39 with acute COVID-19. The chain couples TRBV10-3 to TRBJ1-3; weak D call: TRBD1 (5 bases). The CDR3 reads CAISRPGTGNTIYF. The DNA of the CDR3 is TGTGCCATCAGCCGCCCAGGGACTGGAAACACCATATATTTT.